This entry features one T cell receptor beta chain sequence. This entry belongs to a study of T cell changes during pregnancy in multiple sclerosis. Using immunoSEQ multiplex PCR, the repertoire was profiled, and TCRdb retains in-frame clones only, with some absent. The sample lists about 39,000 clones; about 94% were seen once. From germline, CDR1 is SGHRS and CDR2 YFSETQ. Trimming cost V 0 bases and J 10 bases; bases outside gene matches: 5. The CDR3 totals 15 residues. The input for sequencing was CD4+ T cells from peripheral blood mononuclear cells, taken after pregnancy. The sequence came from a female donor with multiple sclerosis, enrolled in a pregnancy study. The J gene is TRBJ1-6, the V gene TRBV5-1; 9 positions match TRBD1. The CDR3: CASSLGGQGRSPLHF. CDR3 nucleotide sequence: TGCGCCAGCAGCTTGGGGGGACAGGGTCGATCACCCCTCCACTTT. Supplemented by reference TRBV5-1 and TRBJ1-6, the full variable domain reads KAGVTQTPRYLIKTRGQQVTLSCSPISGHRSVSWYQQTPGQGLQFLFEYFSETQRNKGNFPGRFSGRQFSNSRSEMNVSTLELGDSALYLCASSLGGQGRSPLHFGNGTRLTVT.